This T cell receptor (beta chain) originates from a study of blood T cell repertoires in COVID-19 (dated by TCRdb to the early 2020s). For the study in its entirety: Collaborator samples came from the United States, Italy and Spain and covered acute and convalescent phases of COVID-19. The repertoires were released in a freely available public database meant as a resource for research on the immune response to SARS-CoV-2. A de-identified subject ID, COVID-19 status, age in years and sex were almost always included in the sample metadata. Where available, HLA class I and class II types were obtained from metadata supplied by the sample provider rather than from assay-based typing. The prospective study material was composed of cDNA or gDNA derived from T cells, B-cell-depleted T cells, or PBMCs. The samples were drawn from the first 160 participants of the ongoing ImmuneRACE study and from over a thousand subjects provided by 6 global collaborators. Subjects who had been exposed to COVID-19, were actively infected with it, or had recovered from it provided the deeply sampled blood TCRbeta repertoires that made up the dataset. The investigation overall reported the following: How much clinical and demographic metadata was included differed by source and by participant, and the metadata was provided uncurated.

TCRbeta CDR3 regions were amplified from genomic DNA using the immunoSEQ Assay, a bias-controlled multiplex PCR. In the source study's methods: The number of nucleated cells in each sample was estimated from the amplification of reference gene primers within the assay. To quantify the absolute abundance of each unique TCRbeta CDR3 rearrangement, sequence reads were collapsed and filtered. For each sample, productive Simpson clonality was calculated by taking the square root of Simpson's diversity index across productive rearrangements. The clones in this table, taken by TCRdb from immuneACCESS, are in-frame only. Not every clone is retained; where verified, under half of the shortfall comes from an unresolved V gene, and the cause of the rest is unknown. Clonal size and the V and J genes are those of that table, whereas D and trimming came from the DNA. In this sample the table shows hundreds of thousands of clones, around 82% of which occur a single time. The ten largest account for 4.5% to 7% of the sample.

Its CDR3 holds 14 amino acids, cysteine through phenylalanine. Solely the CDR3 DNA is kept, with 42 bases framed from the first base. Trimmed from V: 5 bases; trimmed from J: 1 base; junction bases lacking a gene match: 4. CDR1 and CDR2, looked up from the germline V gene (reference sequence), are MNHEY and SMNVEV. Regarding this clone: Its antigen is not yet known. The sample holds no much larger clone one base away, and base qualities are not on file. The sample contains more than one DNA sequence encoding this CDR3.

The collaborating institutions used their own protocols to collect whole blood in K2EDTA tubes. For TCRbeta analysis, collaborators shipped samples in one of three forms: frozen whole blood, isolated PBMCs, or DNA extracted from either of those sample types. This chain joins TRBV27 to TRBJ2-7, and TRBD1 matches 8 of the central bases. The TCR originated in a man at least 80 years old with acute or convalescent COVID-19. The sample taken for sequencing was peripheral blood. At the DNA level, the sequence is TGTGCCAGCAGTCTTGGACAGGGATCCTACGAGCAGTACTTC. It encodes CASSLGQGSYEQYF.